Included here is one T cell receptor (beta chain) sequence, with context. Antigen: not known. The entry originates in a study of post-analysis software for immune sequencing data. Whole-study results and caveats: Elevated frequency relative to controls characterized roughly 5 TRBV segments in patients, TRBV5-6, TRBV5-1 and TRBV20-1 among them. F measure clustering grouped samples strongly by preparation batch.

Unique molecular identifiers were carried by the TCR beta cDNA libraries. TCRdb re-derived calls from the PCR reads in MiXCR, one entry per CDR3 protein. The sample has a few hundred thousand distinct CDR3 sequences, roughly 30% seen once. Trimming removed 5 bases from V and 1 base from J; junction bases left unmatched: 8. The CDR3 has 15 residues. CDR1 is SGHAT, CDR2 FQNNGV, per germline. The receptor comes from a girl under 18 with multiple sclerosis. The rearrangement uses TRBV11-2 and TRBJ2-7; 7 bases line up with TRBD1. The sample consisted of blood. The CDR3, as DNA: TGTGCCAGCAGCCAATACAGGGGTTCATCCTACGAGCAGTACTTC. Translation gives CASSQYRGSSYEQYF.